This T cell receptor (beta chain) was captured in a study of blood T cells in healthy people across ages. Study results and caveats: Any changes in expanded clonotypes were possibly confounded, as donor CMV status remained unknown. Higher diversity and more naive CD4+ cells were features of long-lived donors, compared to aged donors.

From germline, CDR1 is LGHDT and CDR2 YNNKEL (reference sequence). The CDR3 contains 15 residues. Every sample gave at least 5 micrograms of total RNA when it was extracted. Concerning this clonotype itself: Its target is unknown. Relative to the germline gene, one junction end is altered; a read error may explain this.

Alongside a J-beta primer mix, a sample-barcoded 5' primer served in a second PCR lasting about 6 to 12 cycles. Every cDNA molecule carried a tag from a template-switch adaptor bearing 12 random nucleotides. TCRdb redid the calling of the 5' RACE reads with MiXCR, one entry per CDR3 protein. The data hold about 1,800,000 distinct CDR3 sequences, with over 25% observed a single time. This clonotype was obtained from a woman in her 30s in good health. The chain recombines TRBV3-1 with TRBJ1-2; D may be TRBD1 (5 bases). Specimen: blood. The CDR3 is CASSQGLAGTCGYTF. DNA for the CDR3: TGTGCCAGTAGCCAAGGGCTGGCAGGGACTTGTGGCTACACCTTC.